The entry below describes one T cell receptor (beta chain). Losses at the gene ends were 6 bases for V and 8 bases for J; bases not matched to a gene: 7. Germline V gene lookup returns CDR1 MNHNY and CDR2 SVGAGI (reference sequence). The length of the CDR3 is 13 residues. The sample originates from a study of shared T cell receptors in the human thymus. Method: immunoSEQ multiplex PCR; TCRdb's copy keeps in-frame clones and lacks some. The sample lists hundreds of thousands of clones, approximately 83% occurring once. This sample was shared with a second study, whose subject was human thymus T cells. That report notes: Resections that were taken during corrective heart surgery supplied the thymus tissue. Repertoires sampled from thymus and blood appeared biased in V and J gene usage. Related research found strongly overlapping thymic repertoires in unrelated individuals.

Sequenced sample: thymocytes. The TCR was taken from a girl under three years old with a congenital heart defect. The chain joins TRBV6-6 to TRBJ1-3, with TRBD1 matching over 7 bases. The CDR3, as DNA: TGTGCCAGCAGAGCCAGACAGGGCCACACCATATATTTT. Translation: CASRARQGHTIYF.